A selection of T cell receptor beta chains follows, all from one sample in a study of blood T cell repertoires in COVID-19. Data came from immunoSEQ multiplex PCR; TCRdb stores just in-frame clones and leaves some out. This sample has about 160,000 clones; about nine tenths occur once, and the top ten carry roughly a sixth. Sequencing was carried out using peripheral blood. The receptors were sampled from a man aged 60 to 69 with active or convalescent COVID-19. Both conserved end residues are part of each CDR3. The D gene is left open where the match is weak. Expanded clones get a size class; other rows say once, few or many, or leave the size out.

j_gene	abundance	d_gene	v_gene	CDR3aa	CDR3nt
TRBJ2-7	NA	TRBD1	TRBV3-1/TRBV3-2	CASSQGRQGAYEQYF	TGTGCCAGCAGCCAAGGGCGGCAGGGGGCTTACGAGCAGTACTTC
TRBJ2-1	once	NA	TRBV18	CASSNGGDLEQFF	TGTGCCAGCTCGAATGGAGGGGATTTAGAGCAGTTCTTC
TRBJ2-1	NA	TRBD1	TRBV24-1	CATSVTGDNLNNEQFF	TGTGCCACCAGTGTGACAGGGGATAACCTAAACAATGAGCAGTTCTTC
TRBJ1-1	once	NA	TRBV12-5	CASGLYPGRGSEAFF	TGTGCTAGTGGTTTGTACCCGGGCCGGGGGAGTGAAGCTTTCTTT
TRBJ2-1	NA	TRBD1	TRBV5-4	CAGASDRTNNEQFF	TGTGCCGGAGCCTCGGACAGGACCAACAATGAGCAGTTCTTC
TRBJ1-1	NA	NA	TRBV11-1	CASSLLVGSKAFF	TGTGCCAGCAGCTTATTGGTGGGCAGCAAAGCTTTCTTT
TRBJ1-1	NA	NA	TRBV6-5	CASKFVGVGTEAFF	TGTGCCAGCAAGTTTGTAGGGGTGGGCACTGAAGCTTTCTTT
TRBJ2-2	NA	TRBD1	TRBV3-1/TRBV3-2	CASSPTRTGGTGELFF	TGTGCCAGCAGCCCAACCAGGACAGGGGGCACCGGGGAGCTGTTTTTT
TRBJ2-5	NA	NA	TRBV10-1	CASSRRVQETQYF	TGCGCCAGCAGCCGGAGGGTGCAAGAGACCCAGTACTTC
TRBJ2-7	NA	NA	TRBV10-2	CASSTGGTTNEQYF	TGCGCCAGCAGCACCGGGGGGACAACCAACGAGCAGTACTTC
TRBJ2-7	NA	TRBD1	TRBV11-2	CASSLGEGQIYEQYF	TGTGCCAGCAGCTTAGGAGAGGGACAGATCTACGAGCAGTACTTC
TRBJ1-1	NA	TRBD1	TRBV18	CASSPFETGGSGGSDTEAFF	TGTGCCAGCTCACCATTCGAGACAGGGGGCTCCGGCGGATCGGACACTGAAGCTTTCTTT
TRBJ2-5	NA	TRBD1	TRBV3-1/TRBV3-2	CASSQDLDRGRETQYF	TGTGCCAGCAGCCAAGATCTTGACAGGGGGCGGGAGACCCAGTACTTC
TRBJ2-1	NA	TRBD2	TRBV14	CASSQGVAGGEQFF	TGTGCCAGCAGCCAAGGGGTAGCGGGTGGTGAGCAGTTCTTC
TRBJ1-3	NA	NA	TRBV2	CASSEQGIAGNTIYF	TGTGCCAGCAGTGAACAGGGGATTGCAGGAAACACCATATATTTT
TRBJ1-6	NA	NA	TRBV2	CASSVEGPVDSPLHF	TGTGCCAGCAGTGTGGAGGGCCCCGTTGATTCACCCCTCCACTTT
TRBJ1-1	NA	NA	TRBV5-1	CASSARGITEAFF	TGCGCCAGCAGCGCGAGGGGGATTACTGAAGCTTTCTTT
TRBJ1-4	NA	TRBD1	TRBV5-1	CASSPGQGNEKLFF	TGCGCCAGCAGCCCCGGACAGGGAAACGAAAAACTGTTTTTT
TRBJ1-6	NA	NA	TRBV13	CASSNQGLGSPLHF	TGTGCCAGCAGCAACCAGGGCCTGGGGTCACCCCTCCACTTT